This T cell receptor (beta chain) emerged from a study of response to subunit inactivated influenza vaccine. Study-level results: With each seasonal influenza vaccination, the authors suggested, few new T cells are recruited.

Points on this clonotype: Its antigen is as yet unknown.

Trimming took 5 bases from V and 3 from J; bases not matched to a gene: 5. CDR3 length: 13 residues. Germline V gives CDR1 DFQATT, CDR2 SNEGSKA (reference sequence). From the RT-PCR reads, TCRdb called clonotypes with MiXCR, one entry per CDR3 protein. This sample has 550,000 to 600,000 distinct CDR3 sequences, with about an eighth found just once. This TCR derives from a man in his fifties or sixties who received an inactivated influenza vaccine. The sample consisted of PBMCs from blood, taken on the day of vaccination. The V call is TRBV20-1, the J call TRBJ2-3; 7 bases fit TRBD2. The DNA of the CDR3 is TGCAGTGCTCTAGCGGATCGTACAGATACGCAGTATTTT. This gives the protein CSALADRTDTQYF.